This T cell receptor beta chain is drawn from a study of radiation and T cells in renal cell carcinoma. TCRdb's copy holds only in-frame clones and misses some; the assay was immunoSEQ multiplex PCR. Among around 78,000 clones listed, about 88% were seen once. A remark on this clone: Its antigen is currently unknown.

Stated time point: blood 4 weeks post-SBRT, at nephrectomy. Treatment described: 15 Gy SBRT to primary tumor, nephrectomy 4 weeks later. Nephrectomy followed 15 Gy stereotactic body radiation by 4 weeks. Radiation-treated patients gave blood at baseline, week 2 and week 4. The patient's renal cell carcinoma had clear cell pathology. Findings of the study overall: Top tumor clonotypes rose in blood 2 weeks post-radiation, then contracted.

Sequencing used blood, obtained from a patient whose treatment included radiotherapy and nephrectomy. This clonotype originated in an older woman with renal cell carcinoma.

The CDR3 region has the DNA TGTGCCAGCAGTGAAGCGTTGCCGAACACTGAAGCTTTCTTT. Its protein product is CASSEALPNTEAFF. This chain links TRBV25-1 with TRBJ1-1; no firm D call. The V and J ends lost 2 bases and 1 base respectively, with 8 bases between them. Germline-derived CDR1 and CDR2 are MGHDK and SYGVNS. CDR3 length: 14 residues.